This T cell receptor beta chain came from a study of blood T cells in healthy people across ages. Through a sample-barcoded 5' primer and a J-beta primer mix, a second PCR was run for roughly 6 to 12 cycles. Each TCR beta cDNA got a 12-nucleotide random molecular identifier. In TCRdb, the 5' RACE reads were re-called with MiXCR into one record per CDR3 protein. This sample carries hundreds of thousands of distinct CDR3 sequences, around half of them seen once, and the ten largest clones take around 18%. After removal of 6 bases from V and 8 bases from J, the junction contained 9 bases not matched to a gene. The CDR3 consists of 15 residues. In germline, CDR1 is MDHEN, CDR2 SYDVKM.

Sequencing was carried out using blood. The chain employs TRBV28 and TRBJ2-1; the match to TRBD2 covers 11 bases. This clonotype originated in an elderly man in good health. The DNA for the CDR3 is TGTGCCAGCAGCATTTCTAGCGGGGGGCAAGATGAGCAGTTCTTC. Protein: CASSISSGGQDEQFF.